The 28 T cell receptor beta chains below all came from one sample that was sequenced in a study of post-analysis software for immune sequencing data. Findings and caveats of the study: Several TRBV segments were more frequent in patients than controls; TRBV5-6, TRBV5-1 and TRBV20-1 belonged to this group.

Included in the TCR beta cDNA libraries were unique molecular identifiers. TCRdb passed the PCR reads through MiXCR, listing each CDR3 protein once. This sample has roughly 600,000 distinct CDR3 sequences, with around 40% found just once. These TCRs are of unknown antigen specificity. Specimen: blood. These receptors were obtained from a girl aged 10-17 years with multiple sclerosis.

The chain is built from TRBV7-8 and TRBJ2-6; 8 bases map to TRBD1. Germline assignment: CDR1 SGHVS and CDR2 FQNEAQ. The CDR3 runs 17 residues. V lost 4 bases and J lost 0; bases outside the gene matches: 5. The CDR3 is CASSSGDRLSGANVLTF. CDR3 bases: TGTGCCAGCAGCTCAGGGGACAGGCTCTCTGGGGCCAACGTCCTGACTTTC.

Concerning this clonotype: A junction boundary mismatches the germline segment, possibly from a read error. CDR3 region: CACSPGAGSSYEQYF. CDR3 in DNA: TGTGCCTGCAGTCCCGGGGCAGGAAGCTCCTACGAGCAGTACTTC. The V and J genes are TRBV12-3 or TRBV12-4 and TRBJ2-4; D possibly matches TRBD1 or TRBD2 (5 bases each). The closer fit of TRBJ2-7 to the DNA end suggests the J call may be wrong. The CDR3 totals 15 residues.

V usage is TRBV7-8 and J usage is TRBJ1-6; no clear D. Germline-derived CDR1 and CDR2 are SGHVS and FQNEAQ. The germline V and J ends were trimmed by 2 bases and 7 bases, with 18 bases remaining between them. The CDR3 length is 17 residues. The DNA for the CDR3 is TGTGCCAGCAGCTTATACTGGCGCAGGTCCGGGAATTCACCCCTCCACTTT. Amino acids: CASSLYWRRSGNSPLHF.

This clonotype appeared a single time. The chain joins TRBV5-1 to TRBJ2-4, with TRBD2 matching 8 bases. CDR1 is SGHRS and CDR2 is YFSETQ in the germline V gene. This CDR3 contains 17 residues. The trim removed 3 bases at V and 3 bases at J, leaving 11 bases unmatched. The CDR3 region is CASSSSLSSGYKNIQYF. The CDR3 region has the DNA TGCGCCAGCAGCTCTTCCCTCTCTAGCGGGTACAAAAACATTCAGTACTTC.

In its sample, this clonotype was seen a few times. V gene TRBV3-1 combines with J gene TRBJ1-2; D remains ambiguous. V was clipped by 4 bases and J by 0 bases, with 6 bases between them. This CDR3 is 13 amino acids long. Germline CDR1 is LGHDT and CDR2 is YNNKEL (reference sequence). This CDR3 is CASSPATNYGYTF. CDR3 coding DNA: TGTGCCAGCAGCCCAGCAACTAACTATGGCTACACCTTC.

This chain uses TRBV4-1 with TRBJ2-1; D is possibly TRBD2 (6 bases). The last part of the DNA fits TRBJ2-7 better; the J call may be wrong. This CDR3 has 15 amino acids. Germline V gene lookup returns CDR1 MGHRA and CDR2 YSYEKL. The CDR3 DNA follows: TGCGCCAGCAGCCAGGAGGGGCCCTCCTACAATGAGCAGTACTTC. It encodes CASSQEGPSYNEQYF.

This clonotype was seen more than once but under ten times. The chain recombines TRBV24-1 with TRBJ2-7; 9 positions match TRBD1. This CDR3 contains 15 residues. Per the germline V gene, CDR1 is KGHDR and CDR2 is SFDVKD. V was clipped by 3 bases and J by 5 bases; unmatched bases: 7. The chain's CDR3 is CATSDAGTGIDEQYF. As DNA, the CDR3 is TGTGCCACCAGTGATGCCGGGACAGGGATCGACGAGCAGTACTTC.

The chain is built from TRBV5-1 and TRBJ2-1, with 8 bases fitting TRBD2. Germline loops: CDR1 SGHRS, CDR2 YFSETQ. The V segment lost 4 bases and the J segment 0 bases; nucleotides outside the gene matches: 9. CDR3 length equals 17 residues. Here the CDR3 reads CASSRTSSMSSYNEQFF. In DNA, the CDR3 is TGCGCCAGCAGCAGGACTAGCTCCATGAGCTCCTACAATGAGCAGTTCTTC. The full variable domain, with the rest looked up from reference TRBV5-1 and TRBJ2-1, is KAGVTQTPRYLIKTRGQQVTLSCSPISGHRSVSWYQQTPGQGLQFLFEYFSETQRNKGNFPGRFSGRQFSNSRSEMNVSTLELGDSALYLCASSRTSSMSSYNEQFFGPGTRLTVL.

The V gene is TRBV10-3, the J gene TRBJ1-1; D is undetermined. V lost 7 bases, J lost 1 base, and 13 bases lay in between. CDR1 is ENHRY and CDR2 is SYGVKD in the germline V gene. The CDR3 is 14 residues long. The CDR3 reads CAIKIANGNTEAFF. DNA of the CDR3: TGTGCCATCAAGATTGCCAACGGGAACACTGAAGCTTTCTTT.

The table lists this clonotype with a few counts. This chain connects TRBV6-4 to TRBJ2-1; 7 positions match TRBD1. There are 13 residues in the CDR3. Germline V gives CDR1 MRHNA, CDR2 SNTAGT. With 2 bases clipped from V and 7 bases from J, the junction kept 2 bases outside the gene matches. The CDR3 region is CASSDRGQNEQFF. CDR3 sequence (DNA): TGTGCCAGCAGTGACAGGGGGCAAAATGAGCAGTTCTTC.

This clonotype has only a few counts. The chain joins TRBV29-1 to TRBJ1-2, with D hard to call. CDR1 is SQVTM and CDR2 is ANQGSEA in the germline V gene. The CDR3 runs 8 residues. The CDR3 DNA reads TGCAGTGATACTGGCTACACCTTC. It encodes CSDTGYTF.

This clonotype was counted between two and nine times. The chain carries TRBV4-1 and TRBJ2-7; D not resolved. The CDR3 is 13 residues long. The germline V gene has CDR1 MGHRA and CDR2 YSYEKL. V was cut by 3 bases and J by 2 bases, with 8 bases left in between. The CDR3 DNA reads TGCGCCAGCAGCCATCCCGGAACCTACGAGCAGTACTTC. Its translation: CASSHPGTYEQYF.

In this sample, this clonotype turned up a few times. The chain combines TRBV27 with TRBJ2-6; the D gene could be TRBD1 or TRBD2 (6 bases each). V lost 1 base and J lost 1, with 11 bases in between. This CDR3 comprises 17 residues. Germline V gives CDR1 MNHEY, CDR2 SMNVEV (reference sequence). The CDR3: CASSLYPGASGANVLTF. The DNA for the CDR3 is TGTGCCAGCAGTTTATATCCGGGGGCGTCTGGGGCCAACGTCCTGACTTTC.

The genes are TRBV20-1 and TRBJ1-6, with TRBD1 identical over 7 bases. The V gene end was trimmed by 0 bases and the J gene end by 7 bases; junction bases not matched to a gene: 12. CDR3 length: 17 residues. Germline CDR1 and CDR2: DFQATT and SNEGSKA (reference sequence). The CDR3 sequence is CSAREERQGAVNSPLHF. DNA of the CDR3: TGCAGTGCTAGAGAAGAGCGACAGGGCGCGGTAAATTCACCCCTCCACTTT.

V and J are TRBV29-1 and TRBJ2-3, with 10 bases lining up with TRBD2. V shed 2 bases, J shed 3 bases, and the junction held 5 bases outside the gene matches. Germline V gives CDR1 SQVTM, CDR2 ANQGSEA. The CDR3 has 15 amino acids. The DNA of the CDR3 is TGCAGCGTTGAAAGGAGCGGGAGGGCGACAGATACGCAGTATTTT. Its translation is CSVERSGRATDTQYF.

V usage is TRBV14 and J usage is TRBJ2-1; the match to TRBD2 covers 7 bases. CDR1 is SGHDN and CDR2 is FVKESK in the germline V gene. Trimming cost V 4 bases and J 9 bases; bases outside gene matches: 27. The CDR3 length is 20 residues. CDR3 DNA: TGTGCCAGCAGCCCCCAAGGTGCCCAGCGGGGCTCACACCGGCTCTCTGAGCAGTTCTTC. It yields the protein CASSPQGAQRGSHRLSEQFF.

The chain has TRBV9 and TRBJ2-2; TRBD2 aligns across 8 bases. Germline CDR1 is SGDLS and CDR2 is YYNGEE. This CDR3 comprises 14 residues. After removal of 1 base from V and 6 bases from J, the junction contained 2 bases not matched to a gene. The CDR3 spells CASSVTGGPGELFF. CDR3 coding DNA: TGTGCCAGCAGCGTAACGGGGGGGCCCGGGGAGCTGTTTTTT. The entire variable domain, with the rest obtained from reference TRBV9 and TRBJ2-2, is as follows: DSGVTQTPKHLITATGQRVTLRCSPRSGDLSVYWYQQSLDQGLQFLIQYYNGEERAKGNILERFSAQQFPDLHSELNLSSLELGDSALYFCASSVTGGPGELFFGEGSRLTVL.

This clonotype has more than one count but fewer than ten. The V gene is TRBV4-2, the J gene TRBJ2-1, with 9 nucleotides matching TRBD2. CDR1 is LGHNA, CDR2 YNFKEQ, per germline. The CDR3 consists of 16 residues. J gave up 5 bases and V 5 bases, and 10 bases lay outside the gene matches. The CDR3, as DNA: TGTGCCAGCAGCAACTTAGCGGGGGACTACGACAATGAGCAGTTCTTC. Translated, it gives CASSNLAGDYDNEQFF.

The chain carries TRBV3-1 and TRBJ1-4, with TRBD1 matching 9 bases. Germline CDR1 is LGHDT and CDR2 is YNNKEL (reference sequence). The V gene end was trimmed by 0 bases and the J gene end by 7 bases; junction bases not matched to a gene: 3. This CDR3 is 15 amino acids long. This CDR3 is CASSQEGTGTEKLFF. As DNA, the CDR3 is TGTGCCAGCAGCCAAGAAGGGACAGGGACTGAAAAACTGTTTTTT.

This chain connects TRBV14 to TRBJ1-2; tentative D call: TRBD1 (5 bases). Looked up from germline, CDR1 is SGHDN and CDR2 is FVKESK. The CDR3 loop spans 14 amino acids. V lost 1 base, J lost 7 bases, and 13 bases lay in between. The CDR3: CASSQVGRGPGYTF. The CDR3 DNA reads as TGTGCCAGCAGCCAAGTTGGGAGGGGTCCTGGCTACACCTTC. Variable domain in full (rest from reference TRBV14 and TRBJ1-2): EAGVTQFPSHSVIEKGQTVTLRCDPISGHDNLYWYRRVMGKEIKFLLHFVKESKQDESGMPNNRFLAERTGGTYSTLKVQPAELEDSGVYFCASSQVGRGPGYTFGSGTRLTVV.

With respect to this clonotype: Mismatch with germline at one junction end may stem from a read error. This chain connects TRBV5-1 to TRBJ2-1; D is perhaps TRBD2 (6 bases). CDR1 and CDR2 from the germline V gene are SGHRS and YFSETQ. CDR3 length: 13 amino acids. CDR3 loop: CASNLTGDNEQFF. The CDR3 DNA reads as TGCGCCAGCAACTTGACGGGGGACAATGAGCAGTTCTTC.

This clonotype has a handful of counts. The V gene is TRBV12-3 or TRBV12-4, the J gene TRBJ2-1, with D perhaps matching TRBD2 (5 bases). This CDR3 has 17 residues. The V end was cut by 2 bases, the J end by 3 bases, with 17 bases between. This CDR3 reads CASSLRVGSAGYNEQFF. As DNA, the CDR3 is TGTGCCAGCAGTTTAAGAGTCGGTAGCGCTGGCTACAATGAGCAGTTCTTC.

V gene TRBV6-1 combines with J gene TRBJ1-2; D is perhaps TRBD1 (6 bases). The CDR3 is 15 residues long. Germline-derived CDR1 and CDR2 are MNHNS and SASEGT. With 4 bases removed from V and 5 bases from J, the gap between germline ends came to 17 bases. The CDR3 DNA reads TGTGCCAGCAGTGGGACGCAGGGGCGGATATATGGCTACACCTTC. Translated, it gives CASSGTQGRIYGYTF.

The chain joins TRBV5-1 to TRBJ1-2; 8 nucleotides agree with TRBD1. The CDR3 extends over 14 amino acids. Germline CDR1 SGHRS, CDR2 YFSETQ. V lost 5 bases to trimming and J lost 0 bases; unmatched junction nucleotides: 3. The CDR3 DNA reads as TGCGCCAGCAGAAGGACAGGGTCTAACTATGGCTACACCTTC. Its translation is CASRRTGSNYGYTF. Full variable domain (missing parts from reference TRBV5-1 and TRBJ1-2): KAGVTQTPRYLIKTRGQQVTLSCSPISGHRSVSWYQQTPGQGLQFLFEYFSETQRNKGNFPGRFSGRQFSNSRSEMNVSTLELGDSALYLCASRRTGSNYGYTFGSGTRLTVV.

A few counts support this clonotype. This chain uses TRBV12-3 or TRBV12-4 with TRBJ1-5; 10 nucleotides line up with TRBD1. The CDR3 is 13 amino acids. V shed 6 bases and J 8 bases; nucleotides not matched to a gene: 4. CDR3 nucleotides: TGTGCCAGCAGCCGGACAGGGGGAGAGCCCCAGCATTTT. Translation gives CASSRTGGEPQHF.

This sequence joins TRBV18 and TRBJ2-1; 10 nucleotides line up with TRBD1. The CDR3 sequence is 16 residues long. Losses at the gene ends were 3 bases for V and 4 bases for J; bases not matched to a gene: 6. Germline V gives CDR1 KGHSH, CDR2 LQKENI. CDR3: CASSPLDRGPYNEQFF. CDR3 in DNA: TGTGCCAGCTCACCTCTAGACAGGGGGCCTTACAATGAGCAGTTCTTC.

This clonotype was seen more than once but under ten times. This rearrangement joins TRBV7-3 to TRBJ2-7; the D gene could be TRBD1 or TRBD2 (5 bases each). The germline V and J ends were trimmed by 5 bases and 0 bases, with 11 bases remaining between them. The length of the CDR3 is 14 residues. Germline V gene lookup returns CDR1 SGHTA and CDR2 FQGTGA. The CDR3 reads CASSTGPSSYEQYF. DNA of the CDR3: TGTGCCAGCAGCACGGGACCTAGCTCCTACGAGCAGTACTTC.

The chain joins TRBV5-1 to TRBJ2-7, with D maybe TRBD2 (6 bases). This CDR3 has 16 amino acids. Germline V gives CDR1 SGHRS, CDR2 YFSETQ. Trimming shortened V by 0 bases and J by 0 bases, and 13 bases separated the two germline ends. The CDR3 loop reads CASSLVGGPSSYEQYF. The CDR3 coding sequence is TGCGCCAGCAGCTTGGTCGGGGGACCGAGCTCCTACGAGCAGTACTTC.